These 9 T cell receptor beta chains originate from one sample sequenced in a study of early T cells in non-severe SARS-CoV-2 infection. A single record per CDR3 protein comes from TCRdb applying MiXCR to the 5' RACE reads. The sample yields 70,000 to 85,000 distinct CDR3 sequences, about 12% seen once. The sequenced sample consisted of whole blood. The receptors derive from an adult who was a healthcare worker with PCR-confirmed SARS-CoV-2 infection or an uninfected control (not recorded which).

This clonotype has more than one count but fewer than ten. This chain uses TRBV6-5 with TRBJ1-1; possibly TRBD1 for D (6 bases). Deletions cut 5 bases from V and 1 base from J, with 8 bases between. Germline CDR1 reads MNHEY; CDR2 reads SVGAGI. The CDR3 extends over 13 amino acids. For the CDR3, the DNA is TGTGCCAGCAGTAGGGGGAAGAACACTGAAGCTTTCTTT. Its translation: CASSRGKNTEAFF.

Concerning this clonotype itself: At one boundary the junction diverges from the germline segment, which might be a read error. CDR3 bases: TGTGCCAGCAATCCCGGGACAGGGGGTATTGATAGCAATCAGCCCCGGCATTTT. This translates into CASNPGTGGIDSNQPRHF. V gene TRBV28 combines with J gene TRBJ1-5, with 11 bases aligning to TRBD1. Germline V lookup: CDR1 MDHEN, CDR2 SYDVKM. There are 18 residues in the CDR3. Supplemented by reference TRBV28 and TRBJ1-5, the full variable domain reads DVKVTQSSRYLVKRTGEKVFLECVQDMDHENMFWYRQDPGLGLRLIYFSYDVKMKEKGDIPEGYSVSREKKERFSLILESASTNQTSMYLCASNPGTGGIDSNQPRHFGDGTRLSIL.

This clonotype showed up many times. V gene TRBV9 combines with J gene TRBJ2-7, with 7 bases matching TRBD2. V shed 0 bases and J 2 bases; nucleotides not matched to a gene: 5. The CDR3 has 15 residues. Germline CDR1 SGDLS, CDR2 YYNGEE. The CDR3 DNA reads TGTGCCAGCAGCGTAGCGGGCGGGGGAGCCTACGAGCAGTACTTC. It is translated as CASSVAGGGAYEQYF.

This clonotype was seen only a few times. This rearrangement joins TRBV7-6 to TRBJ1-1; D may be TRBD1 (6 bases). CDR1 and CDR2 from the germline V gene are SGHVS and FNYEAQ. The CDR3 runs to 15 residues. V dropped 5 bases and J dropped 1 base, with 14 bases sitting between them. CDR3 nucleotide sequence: TGTGCCAGCAGCCTCCTGGACAGCCCGAACACTGAAGCTTTCTTT. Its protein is CASSLLDSPNTEAFF.

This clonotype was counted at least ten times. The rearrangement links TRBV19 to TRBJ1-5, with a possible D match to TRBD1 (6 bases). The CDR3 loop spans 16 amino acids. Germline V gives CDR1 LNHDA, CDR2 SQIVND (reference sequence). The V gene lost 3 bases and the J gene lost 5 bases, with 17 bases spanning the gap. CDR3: CASSIPWGQGHQPQHF. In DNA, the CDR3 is TGTGCCAGTAGTATCCCATGGGGGCAGGGCCATCAGCCCCAGCATTTT.

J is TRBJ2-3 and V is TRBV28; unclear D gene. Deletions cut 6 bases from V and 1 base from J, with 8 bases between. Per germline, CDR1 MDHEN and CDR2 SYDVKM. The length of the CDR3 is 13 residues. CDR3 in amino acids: CASSERGTDTQYF. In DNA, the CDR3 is TGTGCCAGCAGCGAAAGGGGCACAGATACGCAGTATTTT.

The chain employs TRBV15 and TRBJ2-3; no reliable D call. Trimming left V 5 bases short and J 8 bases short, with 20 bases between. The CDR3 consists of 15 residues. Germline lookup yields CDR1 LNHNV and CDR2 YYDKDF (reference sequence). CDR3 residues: CATSPPSPVVSTQYF. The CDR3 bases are TGTGCCACCAGCCCTCCCAGTCCGGTAGTTTCTACGCAGTATTTT.

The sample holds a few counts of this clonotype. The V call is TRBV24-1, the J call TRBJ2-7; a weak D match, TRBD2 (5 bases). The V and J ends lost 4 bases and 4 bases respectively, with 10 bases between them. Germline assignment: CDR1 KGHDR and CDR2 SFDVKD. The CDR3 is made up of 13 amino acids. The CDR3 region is CATSDPGLYEQYF. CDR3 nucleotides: TGTGCCACCAGTGACCCTGGACTGTACGAGCAGTACTTC.

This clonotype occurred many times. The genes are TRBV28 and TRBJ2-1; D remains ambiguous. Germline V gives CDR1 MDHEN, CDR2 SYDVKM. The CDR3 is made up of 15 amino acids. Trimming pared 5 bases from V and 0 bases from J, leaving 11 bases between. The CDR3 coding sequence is TGTGCCAGCAGTCCCATGCCCCGCTCCTACAATGAGCAGTTCTTC. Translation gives CASSPMPRSYNEQFF.